This TCR beta chain is from a study of shared clonotypes between healthy human individuals. The CDR3 is made up of 13 amino acids. Trimming shortened V by 6 bases and J by 5 bases, and 11 bases separated the two germline ends. Germline CDR1 is LGHNT and CDR2 is FRNRAP. Libraries were prepared by immunoSEQ multiplex PCR; TCRdb keeps only in-frame clonotypes and omits some of them. The sample carries some 1.5 million clones, 96% recorded once. This sequence originates from a man aged 25-45 years in good health. The chain joins TRBV12-5 to TRBJ2-1; the D gene is possibly TRBD1 (7 bases). Sample: naive CD4+ T cells sorted from blood. The subset was: CD45RA+ positively selected. The CDR3 DNA sequence: TGTGCTAGTGGCCGGGGGACAGACAATGAGCAGTTCTTC. It translates to CASGRGTDNEQFF.